This entry concerns a single T cell receptor beta chain. Its antigen is not identified. RNA transcripts served as the template for amplifying TCR beta CDR3 regions. The TCR CDR3 was amplified in a first-round RT-PCR using the HTBI primer set. TCRdb reanalysed the multiplex PCR reads using MiXCR and keeps one entry per CDR3 protein. The sample has about 700,000 distinct CDR3 sequences, nearly 45% seen once; the top ten hold roughly 6.5%. The data are from a study of T cells in Graves' hyperthyroidism and ophthalmopathy. This CDR3 is 15 amino acids long. CDR1 and CDR2 (germline): SNHLY, FYNNEI. With 1 base removed from V and 0 bases from J, the gap between germline ends came to 7 bases. Study-wide points: Blood samples included most of the expanded thyroid clonotypes exceeding 0.001.

The V call is TRBV2, the J call TRBJ1-3, with D unresolved. The sequence was obtained from an adult man with Graves' disease, either hyperthyroidism or ophthalmopathy (not recorded which). The sequenced material came from peripheral blood or thyroid tissue (not recorded which). The DNA for the CDR3 is TGTGCCAGCAGTGAAGGCAGTAACTCTGGAAACACCATATATTTT. This gives the protein CASSEGSNSGNTIYF. The full variable domain, with the rest looked up from reference TRBV2 and TRBJ1-3, is EPEVTQTPSHQVTQMGQEVILRCVPISNHLYFYWYRQILGQKVEFLVSFYNNEISEKSEIFDDQFSVERPDGSNFTLKIRSTKLEDSAMYFCASSEGSNSGNTIYFGEGSWLTVV.